Listed below are T cell receptor beta chains from one sample, sequenced in a study of T cell therapy after organ transplantation. Produced via immunoSEQ multiplex PCR; TCRdb's table is partial and in-frame only. The table has roughly 48,000 clones, approximately 94% seen once; the top ten hold over 2.5%. Their antigen targets remain unknown. Sequencing used CD8+ T cells from blood, obtained before autologous CMV-specific T cell therapy. These receptors were taken from a human patient who had received a solid organ transplant and had CMV disease. Both conserved end residues are part of each CDR3. A D gene is named only where the DNA matches it firmly. The size entry is marked missing in some rows and otherwise reads once, few, many or a size class.

j_call: TRBJ1-1
v_call: TRBV10-2
d_call: .
clone_size: .
cdr3_aa: CASRYTVNTEAFF
cdr3_nt: TGCGCCAGCAGATATACAGTGAACACTGAAGCTTTCTTT

j_call: TRBJ2-7
v_call: TRBV11-2
d_call: TRBD2
clone_size: .
cdr3_aa: CASSLDVSGRGLYEQYF
cdr3_nt: TGTGCCAGCAGCTTAGATGTGAGCGGGAGAGGTCTTTACGAGCAGTACTTC

j_call: TRBJ2-7
v_call: TRBV27
d_call: TRBD1
clone_size: once
cdr3_aa: CASSPPGQVKQQYF
cdr3_nt: TGTGCCAGCAGCCCTCCGGGACAGGTTAAACAGCAGTACTTC

j_call: TRBJ2-1
v_call: TRBV11-2
d_call: .
clone_size: once
cdr3_aa: CASTLGGVVGVWNEQFF
cdr3_nt: TGTGCCAGCACCCTAGGCGGAGTAGTGGGGGTTTGGAATGAGCAGTTCTTC

j_call: TRBJ2-7
v_call: TRBV6-1
d_call: .
clone_size: .
cdr3_aa: CASSESPVRGEQYF
cdr3_nt: TGTGCCAGCAGTGAATCCCCGGTTAGGGGGGAGCAGTACTTC

j_call: TRBJ2-7
v_call: TRBV4-2
d_call: .
clone_size: .
cdr3_aa: CASSFSYEQYF
cdr3_nt: TGTGCCAGCAGCTTCTCCTACGAGCAGTACTTC

j_call: TRBJ2-4
v_call: TRBV30
d_call: .
clone_size: .
cdr3_aa: CAWSPAGDIQYF
cdr3_nt: TGTGCCTGGAGTCCAGCCGGGGACATTCAGTACTTC

j_call: TRBJ2-1
v_call: TRBV6-5
d_call: TRBD2
clone_size: few
cdr3_aa: CASSTGGPYNEQFF
cdr3_nt: TGTGCCAGCAGCACGGGGGGGCCCTACAATGAGCAGTTCTTC

j_call: TRBJ1-2
v_call: TRBV18
d_call: .
clone_size: .
cdr3_aa: CASSPMKGEGYGYTF
cdr3_nt: TGTGCCAGCTCACCAATGAAGGGGGAAGGCTATGGCTACACCTTC

j_call: TRBJ1-4
v_call: TRBV27
d_call: TRBD1
clone_size: .
cdr3_aa: CASSLGGTDEKLFF
cdr3_nt: TGTGCCAGCAGTTTGGGTGGGACAGACGAAAAACTGTTTTTT

j_call: TRBJ2-2
v_call: TRBV5-1
d_call: .
clone_size: .
cdr3_aa: CASSLITENTGELFF
cdr3_nt: TGCGCCAGCAGCCTCATAACAGAGAACACCGGGGAGCTGTTTTTT

j_call: TRBJ2-1
v_call: TRBV12-5
d_call: .
clone_size: .
cdr3_aa: CASGSTETSYNEQFF
cdr3_nt: TGTGCTAGTGGCTCGACTGAAACTTCCTACAATGAGCAGTTCTTC

j_call: TRBJ2-7
v_call: TRBV30
d_call: TRBD1
clone_size: .
cdr3_aa: CAWSGIRTGAVYEQYF
cdr3_nt: TGTGCCTGGAGTGGGATTAGGACAGGGGCGGTGTACGAGCAGTACTTC

j_call: TRBJ1-1
v_call: TRBV2
d_call: .
clone_size: .
cdr3_aa: CASSKAGPTTEAFF
cdr3_nt: TGTGCCAGCTCCAAGGCAGGTCCCACAACTGAAGCTTTCTTT

j_call: TRBJ1-1
v_call: TRBV7-9
d_call: TRBD1
clone_size: .
cdr3_aa: CASSKGTGNEAFF
cdr3_nt: TGTGCCAGCAGCAAAGGGACAGGGAATGAAGCTTTCTTT

j_call: TRBJ2-5
v_call: TRBV13
d_call: TRBD1
clone_size: .
cdr3_aa: CASSSRTGVETQYF
cdr3_nt: TGTGCCAGCAGCTCACGGACAGGGGTGGAGACCCAGTACTTC

j_call: TRBJ2-1
v_call: TRBV5-1
d_call: TRBD2
clone_size: once
cdr3_aa: CASSSRTSANNEQFF
cdr3_nt: TGCGCCAGCAGTTCCCGGACTAGTGCCAACAATGAGCAGTTCTTC

j_call: TRBJ1-1
v_call: TRBV4-3
d_call: .
clone_size: .
cdr3_aa: CASSQMMGKNTEAFF
cdr3_nt: TGCGCCAGCAGCCAAATGATGGGGAAGAACACTGAAGCTTTCTTT

j_call: TRBJ2-3
v_call: TRBV11-3
d_call: .
clone_size: .
cdr3_aa: CASSLGGGSTDTQYF
cdr3_nt: TGTGCCAGCAGCTTAGGGGGTGGGAGCACAGATACGCAGTATTTT

j_call: TRBJ2-7
v_call: TRBV10-3
d_call: .
clone_size: .
cdr3_aa: CAISGDTSYEQYF
cdr3_nt: TGTGCCATCAGTGGGGACACTAGTTACGAGCAGTACTTC

j_call: TRBJ2-7
v_call: TRBV11-2
d_call: TRBD2
clone_size: .
cdr3_aa: CASSLQTGLAFEQYF
cdr3_nt: TGTGCCAGCAGCTTACAAACGGGACTAGCTTTCGAGCAGTACTTC

j_call: TRBJ2-1
v_call: TRBV4-2
d_call: .
clone_size: .
cdr3_aa: CASSQERGTKYNEQFF
cdr3_nt: TGTGCCAGCAGCCAAGAACGGGGAACCAAATACAATGAGCAGTTCTTC

j_call: TRBJ2-4
v_call: TRBV5-6
d_call: .
clone_size: .
cdr3_aa: CASSTGVAKNIQYF
cdr3_nt: TGTGCCAGCAGCACCGGCGTAGCCAAAAACATTCAGTACTTC

j_call: TRBJ2-2
v_call: TRBV7-2
d_call: TRBD2
clone_size: .
cdr3_aa: CASSLTSGRAGELFF
cdr3_nt: TGTGCCAGCAGCCTTACTAGCGGGAGGGCCGGGGAGCTGTTTTTT

j_call: TRBJ2-7
v_call: TRBV15
d_call: .
clone_size: few
cdr3_aa: CATSARDTEGYEQYF
cdr3_nt: TGTGCCACCAGCGCCCGGGACACGGAGGGCTACGAGCAGTACTTC

j_call: TRBJ2-1
v_call: TRBV7-9
d_call: TRBD1
clone_size: .
cdr3_aa: CASSPPKPRTGERNEQFF
cdr3_nt: TGTGCCAGCAGCCCTCCGAAGCCGAGGACAGGGGAGCGGAATGAGCAGTTCTTC

j_call: TRBJ1-5
v_call: TRBV27
d_call: .
clone_size: few
cdr3_aa: CASSYRSGWYQPQHF
cdr3_nt: TGTGCCAGCAGTTATCGATCAGGGTGGTATCAGCCCCAGCATTTT

j_call: TRBJ1-2
v_call: TRBV19
d_call: .
clone_size: .
cdr3_aa: CASSTTPIGGDGYTF
cdr3_nt: TGTGCCAGTAGTACTACCCCCATCGGAGGGGATGGCTACACCTTC

j_call: TRBJ1-1
v_call: TRBV11-2
d_call: .
clone_size: .
cdr3_aa: CASSLNWGAFF
cdr3_nt: TGTGCCAGCAGCTTAAACTGGGGAGCTTTCTTT

j_call: TRBJ2-6
v_call: TRBV5-6
d_call: TRBD1
clone_size: .
cdr3_aa: CASSWDRESSGANVLTF
cdr3_nt: TGTGCCAGCAGCTGGGACAGGGAATCGTCTGGGGCCAACGTCCTGACTTTC

j_call: TRBJ2-7
v_call: TRBV4-1
d_call: .
clone_size: .
cdr3_aa: CASSQDLVYEQYF
cdr3_nt: TGCGCCAGCAGCCAAGATCTAGTTTACGAGCAGTACTTC

j_call: TRBJ1-1
v_call: TRBV27
d_call: .
clone_size: .
cdr3_aa: CASSLQFQQNTEAFF
cdr3_nt: TGTGCCAGCAGCTTACAGTTTCAGCAGAACACTGAAGCTTTCTTT

j_call: TRBJ2-6
v_call: TRBV6-1
d_call: .
clone_size: .
cdr3_aa: CASSLRDSGANVLTF
cdr3_nt: TGTGCCAGCAGCCTCAGGGATTCTGGGGCCAACGTCCTGACTTTC

j_call: TRBJ2-5
v_call: TRBV6-1
d_call: .
clone_size: .
cdr3_aa: CASSEDRVPETQYF
cdr3_nt: TGTGCCAGCAGTGAAGACAGGGTCCCAGAGACCCAGTACTTC

j_call: TRBJ1-4
v_call: TRBV5-6
d_call: .
clone_size: .
cdr3_aa: CASSLGGFYEKLFF
cdr3_nt: TGTGCCAGCAGCTTGGGGGGGTTTTATGAAAAACTGTTTTTT

j_call: TRBJ2-7
v_call: TRBV27
d_call: TRBD2
clone_size: .
cdr3_aa: CASSLATSGSSEQYF
cdr3_nt: TGTGCCAGCAGTTTAGCGACTAGCGGGAGTAGCGAGCAGTACTTC

j_call: TRBJ2-1
v_call: TRBV15
d_call: .
clone_size: .
cdr3_aa: CATGAYNEQFF
cdr3_nt: TGTGCCACCGGAGCCTACAATGAGCAGTTCTTC

j_call: TRBJ2-1
v_call: TRBV6-5
d_call: .
clone_size: .
cdr3_aa: CASSLGREQFF
cdr3_nt: TGTGCCAGCAGCCTAGGGCGTGAGCAGTTCTTC

j_call: TRBJ2-3
v_call: TRBV15
d_call: .
clone_size: .
cdr3_aa: CATSPMKVDIASDTQYF
cdr3_nt: TGTGCCACCAGCCCCATGAAGGTGGACATCGCCTCCGATACGCAGTATTTT

j_call: TRBJ2-2
v_call: TRBV6-5
d_call: TRBD2
clone_size: once
cdr3_aa: CASSLAGGPGELFF
cdr3_nt: TGTGCCAGCAGTCTAGCGGGGGGGCCCGGGGAGCTGTTTTTT

j_call: TRBJ2-3
v_call: TRBV5-1
d_call: TRBD2
clone_size: .
cdr3_aa: CASSFTGLAGAGDTQYF
cdr3_nt: TGCGCCAGCAGCTTTACAGGACTAGCGGGAGCTGGTGATACGCAGTATTTT

j_call: TRBJ1-1
v_call: TRBV6-4
d_call: TRBD1
clone_size: .
cdr3_aa: CASSGQGTEAFF
cdr3_nt: TGTGCCAGCAGTGGACAGGGCACTGAAGCTTTCTTT

j_call: TRBJ1-2
v_call: TRBV27
d_call: .
clone_size: .
cdr3_aa: CASRNGGSNYGYTF
cdr3_nt: TGTGCCAGTCGCAACGGAGGCAGTAACTATGGCTACACCTTC

j_call: TRBJ1-5
v_call: TRBV4-1
d_call: .
clone_size: few
cdr3_aa: CASSLRLVRDQPQHF
cdr3_nt: TGCGCCAGCAGCCTTCGGTTGGTCAGGGATCAGCCCCAGCATTTT

j_call: TRBJ2-1
v_call: TRBV5-1
d_call: .
clone_size: .
cdr3_aa: CASSSTKGTEPSYNEQFF
cdr3_nt: TGCGCCAGCAGCTCGACTAAAGGGACGGAACCCTCCTACAATGAGCAGTTCTTC

j_call: TRBJ1-5
v_call: TRBV7-9
d_call: TRBD1
clone_size: .
cdr3_aa: CASSPGTGRNNQPQHF
cdr3_nt: TGTGCCAGCAGCCCTGGGACAGGCCGCAACAATCAGCCCCAGCATTTT

j_call: TRBJ1-2
v_call: TRBV19
d_call: TRBD1
clone_size: .
cdr3_aa: CASSIDLSGQALLYGYTF
cdr3_nt: TGTGCCAGTAGTATAGATCTATCGGGACAGGCTCTACTCTATGGCTACACCTTC

j_call: TRBJ2-7
v_call: TRBV30
d_call: TRBD1
clone_size: .
cdr3_aa: CAWGTGGREQYF
cdr3_nt: TGTGCCTGGGGGACAGGGGGGAGGGAGCAGTACTTC